The clone carrying this T cell receptor (beta chain) was counted at least ten times. The CDR3 is 15 residues long. CDR1 and CDR2 from the germline V gene are MNHNS and SASEGT. With V trimmed by 6 bases and J by 4 bases, 9 bases remained unmatched. Time point noted: blood at routine non-recurrence follow-up after resection. From tumor, nontumor lung or frozen PBMC, whole RNA was taken unsorted for sequencing. TCR cDNA molecules were tagged individually, and each one carried a unique molecular identifier. TCRdb re-called the 5' RACE reads with MiXCR, one entry per CDR3 protein. The sample contains about 120,000 distinct CDR3 sequences, 9% to 15% of which appear only once. This sample was included in a study of spatial heterogeneity in lung cancer.

The sequence was obtained from a male donor with early-stage non-small cell lung cancer. Sequences were derived from PBMCs, sampled at follow-up. The rearrangement links TRBV6-1 to TRBJ2-1, with 7 nucleotides matching TRBD1. CDR3 sequence reads: CASRFTGAAYNEQFF. CDR3 coding DNA: TGTGCCAGCAGATTTACAGGGGCCGCTTACAATGAGCAGTTCTTC.